A single T cell receptor beta chain is shown here with its context. The sample belongs to a study of blood T cell repertoires in COVID-19. About the research overall: Italy, Spain and the United States were the sources of the convalescent and acute COVID-19 samples. The analysed material was cDNA or gDNA that came from T cells, B-cell-depleted T cells, or PBMCs.

The CDR3 has 12 residues. V gave up 8 bases and J gave up 5 bases; unmatched junction bases: 0. In the source study's methods: Reference gene primer amplification in the assay estimated nucleated cell counts. TCRdb keeps only in-frame clones here, not all; method: immunoSEQ multiplex PCR. The DNA was the basis for D and trimming; V, J and clone size are from that table. The sample yields some 110,000 clones, roughly 80% seen once. What was sequenced was peripheral blood. The origin of this receptor is a woman of 80 years or more with acute or convalescent COVID-19. The V call is TRBV12-3 or TRBV12-4, the J call TRBJ2-1, with 10 bases fitting TRBD1. CDR3 region: CASGQGDNEQFF. DNA of the CDR3: TGTGCCAGCGGACAGGGGGACAATGAGCAGTTCTTC.